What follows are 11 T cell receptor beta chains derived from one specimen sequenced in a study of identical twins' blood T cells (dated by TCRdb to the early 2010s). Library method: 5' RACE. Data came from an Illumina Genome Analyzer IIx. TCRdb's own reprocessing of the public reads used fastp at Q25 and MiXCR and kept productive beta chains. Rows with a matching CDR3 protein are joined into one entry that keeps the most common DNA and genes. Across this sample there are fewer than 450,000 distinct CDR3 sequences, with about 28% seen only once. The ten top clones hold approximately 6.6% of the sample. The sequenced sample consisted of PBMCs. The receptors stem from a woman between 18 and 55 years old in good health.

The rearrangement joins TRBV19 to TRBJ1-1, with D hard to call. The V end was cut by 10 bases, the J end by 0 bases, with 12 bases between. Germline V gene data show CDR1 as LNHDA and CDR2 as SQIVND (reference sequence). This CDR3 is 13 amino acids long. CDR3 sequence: CATESLMNTEAFF. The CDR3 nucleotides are TGTGCCACCGAGAGTCTAATGAACACTGAAGCTTTCTTT.

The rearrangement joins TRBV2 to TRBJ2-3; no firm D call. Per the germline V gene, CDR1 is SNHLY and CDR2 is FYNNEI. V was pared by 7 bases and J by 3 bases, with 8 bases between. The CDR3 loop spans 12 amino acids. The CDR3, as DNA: TGTGCCAGCAAATCCGAGACAGATACGCAGTATTTT. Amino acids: CASKSETDTQYF. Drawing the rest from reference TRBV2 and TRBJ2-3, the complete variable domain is EPEVTQTPSHQVTQMGQEVILRCVPISNHLYFYWYRQILGQKVEFLVSFYNNEISEKSEIFDDQFSVERPDGSNFTLKIRSTKLEDSAMYFCASKSETDTQYFGPGTRLTVL.

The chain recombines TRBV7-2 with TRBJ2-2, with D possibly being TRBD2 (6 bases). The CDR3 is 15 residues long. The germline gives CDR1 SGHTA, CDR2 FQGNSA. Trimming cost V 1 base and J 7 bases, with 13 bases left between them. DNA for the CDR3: TGTGCCAGCAGCTTAGTTACCGGGAGAGGCGGGGAGCTGTTTTTT. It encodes CASSLVTGRGGELFF.

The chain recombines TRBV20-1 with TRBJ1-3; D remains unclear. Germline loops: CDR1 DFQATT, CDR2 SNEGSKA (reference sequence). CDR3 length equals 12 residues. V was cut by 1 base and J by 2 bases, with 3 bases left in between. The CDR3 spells CSARVAGNTIYF. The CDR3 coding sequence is TGCAGTGCTAGAGTCGCTGGAAACACCATATATTTT.

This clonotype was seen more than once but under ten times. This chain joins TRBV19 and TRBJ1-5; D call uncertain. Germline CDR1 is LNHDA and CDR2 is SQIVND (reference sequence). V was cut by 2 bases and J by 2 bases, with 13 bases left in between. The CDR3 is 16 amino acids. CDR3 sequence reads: CASSIKHRVGNQPQHF. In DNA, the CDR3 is TGTGCCAGTAGTATAAAGCATCGGGTTGGCAATCAGCCCCAGCATTTT.

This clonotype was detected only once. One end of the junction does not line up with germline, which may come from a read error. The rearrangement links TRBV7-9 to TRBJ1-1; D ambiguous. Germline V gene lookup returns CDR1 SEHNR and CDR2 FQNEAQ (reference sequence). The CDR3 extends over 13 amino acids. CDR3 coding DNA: TGTGCCAGCGGCTTACTCGTGGACACTGAAGCTTTCTTT. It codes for CASGLLVDTEAFF.

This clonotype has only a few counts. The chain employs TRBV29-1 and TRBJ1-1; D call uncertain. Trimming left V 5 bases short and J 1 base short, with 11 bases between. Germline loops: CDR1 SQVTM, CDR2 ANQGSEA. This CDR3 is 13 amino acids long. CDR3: CSVWGSRNTEAFF. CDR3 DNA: TGCAGCGTTTGGGGATCGAGGAACACTGAAGCTTTCTTT.

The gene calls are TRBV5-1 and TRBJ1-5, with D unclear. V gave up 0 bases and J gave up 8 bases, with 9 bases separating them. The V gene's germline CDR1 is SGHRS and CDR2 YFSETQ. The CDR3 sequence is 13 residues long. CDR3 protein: CASSLASGEPQHF. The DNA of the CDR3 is TGCGCCAGCAGCTTGGCCTCCGGCGAGCCCCAGCATTTT.

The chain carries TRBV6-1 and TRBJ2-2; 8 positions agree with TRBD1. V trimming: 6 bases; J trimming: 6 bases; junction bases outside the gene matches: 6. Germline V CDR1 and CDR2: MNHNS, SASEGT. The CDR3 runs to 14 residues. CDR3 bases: TGTGCCAGCAGCCTAACGACAGGGGCCGGGGAGCTGTTTTTT. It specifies CASSLTTGAGELFF.

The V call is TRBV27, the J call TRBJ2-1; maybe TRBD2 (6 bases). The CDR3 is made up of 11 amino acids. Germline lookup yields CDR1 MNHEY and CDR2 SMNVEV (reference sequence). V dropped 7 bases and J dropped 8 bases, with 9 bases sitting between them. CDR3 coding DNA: TGTGCCAGCACTTCGGGGGATGAGCAGTTCTTC. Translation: CASTSGDEQFF.

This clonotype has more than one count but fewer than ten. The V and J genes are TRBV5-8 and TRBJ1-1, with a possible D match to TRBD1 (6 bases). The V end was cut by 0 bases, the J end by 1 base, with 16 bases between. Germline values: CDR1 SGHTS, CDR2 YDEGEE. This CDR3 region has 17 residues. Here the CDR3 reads CASSLGSLSTGNTEAFF. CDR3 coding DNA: TGTGCCAGCAGCTTGGGCTCCCTATCGACAGGGAACACTGAAGCTTTCTTT.